The text below deals with one TCR beta chain. Its antigen is undetermined. This sample was included in a study of CD8 T cells in ankylosing spondylitis. Study-wide results and limits: Reported data indicate significant enrichment of disease-linked clones within matched ankylosing spondylitis synovial fluid. It appeared that ankylosing spondylitis blood was characterized by a TCR beta motif of several highly homologous variants.

TCRdb reprocessed the 5' RACE reads via MiXCR and lists one record per CDR3 protein. The profile covers just under 550,000 distinct CDR3 sequences, with about 13% appearing a single time and approximately 6.2% taken by the ten largest. This sequence originates from a male donor with ankylosing spondylitis. The sequenced sample was blood, either unsorted or a sorted T cell fraction (not recorded which).

The CDR3 region is CSASSPTSITYNEQFF. For the CDR3, the DNA is TGCAGTGCTTCTAGCCCGACTAGCATCACCTACAATGAGCAGTTCTTC. The chain is built from TRBV20-1 and TRBJ2-1; TRBD2 agrees at 7 bases. Per the germline V gene, CDR1 is DFQATT and CDR2 is SNEGSKA (reference sequence). The CDR3 extends over 16 amino acids. The junction had 12 bases not matched to a gene; V was cut back by 5 bases and J by 2 bases.